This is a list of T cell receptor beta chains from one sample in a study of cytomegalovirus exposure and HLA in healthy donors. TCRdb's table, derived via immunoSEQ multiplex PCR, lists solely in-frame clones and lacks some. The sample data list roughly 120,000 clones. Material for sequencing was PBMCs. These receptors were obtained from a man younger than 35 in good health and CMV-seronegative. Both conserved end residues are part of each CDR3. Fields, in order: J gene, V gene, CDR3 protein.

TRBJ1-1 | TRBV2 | CATQGGLEAFF
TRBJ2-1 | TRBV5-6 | CASSPGGVAGRMDEQFF
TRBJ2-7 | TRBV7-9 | CASSPTSGRQYF
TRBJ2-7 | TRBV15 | CATSRGTYSYEQYF
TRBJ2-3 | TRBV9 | CASSVGVAGPTDTQYF
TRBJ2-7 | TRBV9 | CASSVGASEQYF
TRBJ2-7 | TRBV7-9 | CASRTSGTGSDEQYF
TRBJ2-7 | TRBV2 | CASEGDEQYF
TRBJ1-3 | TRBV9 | CASSVDGGAAGNTIYF
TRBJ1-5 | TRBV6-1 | CASSAPGTGGGQPQHF
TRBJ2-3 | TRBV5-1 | CASSDRDRTFTDTQYF
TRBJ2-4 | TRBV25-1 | CASSAGRGQGGLKNIQYF
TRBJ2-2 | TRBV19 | CATSDRAYTGELFF
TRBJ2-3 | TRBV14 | CASSQVAGSGTDTQYF
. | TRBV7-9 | CASSYSGTSAPYEQYF
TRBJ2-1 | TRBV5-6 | CASSLARRTGWNEQFF
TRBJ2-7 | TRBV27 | CASSFGREGYEQYF
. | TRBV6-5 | CASSTKGASYEQYF
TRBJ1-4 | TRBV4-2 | CASSPGGEEKLFF
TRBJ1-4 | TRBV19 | CASSPPGYEKLFF
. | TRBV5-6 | CASSSSGSQVSYEQYF
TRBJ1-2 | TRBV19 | CASSIAGGYTF
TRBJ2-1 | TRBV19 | CASSVDRAGQFF